One and the same sample provided the 31 T cell receptor beta chains below, sequenced in a study of CD8+ T cells in alopecia areata. Reverse transcribed after extraction, RNA yielded cDNA as the sequencing template. Assay used: immunoSEQ multiplex PCR; TCRdb lists only in-frame clones, some missing. This repertoire shows about 100,000 clones, 59% found once; its top ten account for about 20%. Sequenced input: CD8+ T cells sorted from blood. The receptor set was obtained from a human donor in good health.

The CDR3 bases are TGCGCCAGCAGCCAAGATTATTTGCCGGACCCTTTGAGCTACACCTTC. This encodes CASSQDYLPDPLSYTF. The V and J genes are TRBV4-3 and TRBJ1-2; D is ambiguous. Germline-derived CDR1 and CDR2 are LGHNA and YSLEER. V shed 0 bases and J shed 9 bases, with 20 bases lying between them. CDR3 size: 16 residues.

This chain links TRBV5-1 with TRBJ2-7; D is perhaps TRBD2 (6 bases). Between the trimmed V and J ends, which lost 0 bases and 4 bases, there was a span of 14 bases. CDR1 and CDR2 from the germline V gene are SGHRS and YFSETQ. The CDR3 contains 15 residues. This CDR3 is CASSLARGDTYEQYF. The DNA of the CDR3 is TGCGCCAGCAGCTTGGCTCGCGGGGATACATACGAGCAGTACTTC. The whole variable domain, remainder taken from reference TRBV5-1 and TRBJ2-7, is KAGVTQTPRYLIKTRGQQVTLSCSPISGHRSVSWYQQTPGQGLQFLFEYFSETQRNKGNFPGRFSGRQFSNSRSEMNVSTLELGDSALYLCASSLARGDTYEQYFGPGTRLTVT.

V gene TRBV30 combines with J gene TRBJ2-5, with a weak D call TRBD1 (6 bases). This CDR3 is built from 12 residues. Trimming cost V 5 bases and J 2 bases, with 9 bases left between them. Per the germline V gene, CDR1 is GTSNPN and CDR2 is SVGIG (reference sequence). CDR3 protein: CAWEGVQETQYF. The CDR3 DNA follows: TGTGCCTGGGAGGGGGTTCAAGAGACCCAGTACTTC.

This clone occurred once. The chain joins TRBV19 to TRBJ2-7; TRBD1 matches at 10 bases. Trimming took 6 bases from V and 2 from J; bases not matched to a gene: 7. The germline V gene has CDR1 LNHDA and CDR2 SQIVND (reference sequence). The CDR3 sequence is 15 residues long. Written as DNA, the CDR3 is TGTGCCAGTAGCGCCCGGGACAGGGGTACCTACGAGCAGTACTTC. Translating it yields CASSARDRGTYEQYF.

This clone turned up a few times. The chain is built from TRBV5-1 and TRBJ2-7; TRBD1 matches 10 bases. Looked up from germline, CDR1 is SGHRS and CDR2 is YFSETQ. The CDR3 runs 15 residues. J was trimmed by 5 bases and V by 1 base; bases with no gene match: 6. The CDR3 DNA reads TGCGCCAGCAGCTTGAGGCCCGGGACAGGGGACGAGCAGTACTTC. Translated: CASSLRPGTGDEQYF. Drawing the rest from reference TRBV5-1 and TRBJ2-7, the complete variable domain is KAGVTQTPRYLIKTRGQQVTLSCSPISGHRSVSWYQQTPGQGLQFLFEYFSETQRNKGNFPGRFSGRQFSNSRSEMNVSTLELGDSALYLCASSLRPGTGDEQYFGPGTRLTVT.

The chain's CDR3 is CASSLAPHRTQYF. In DNA form, the CDR3 reads TGTGCCAGCAGCTTAGCTCCGCATAGAACCCAGTACTTC. V and J are TRBV7-6 and TRBJ2-5, with unresolved D. The germline gives CDR1 SGHVS, CDR2 FNYEAQ. Between the trimmed V and J ends, which lost 0 bases and 8 bases, there was a span of 10 bases. This CDR3 is 13 amino acids long.

This sequence joins TRBV5-4 and TRBJ2-5; 8 bases agree with TRBD1. This CDR3 has 15 amino acids. V shed 2 bases and J 5 bases; nucleotides not matched to a gene: 8. CDR1 is SGHNT and CDR2 is YYREEE in the germline V gene (reference sequence). In DNA, the CDR3 is TGTGCCAGCAGCTTTAAGGGGACAGGTTTGGAGACCCAGTACTTC. Protein sequence: CASSFKGTGLETQYF.

CDR3 coding DNA: TGCGCCAGCAGCCCTGGGACAGCCCTCTCTGGGGCCAACGTCCTGACTTTC. It translates to CASSPGTALSGANVLTF. The chain uses TRBV5-1 and TRBJ2-6; 7 nucleotides line up with TRBD1. The J segment lost 0 bases and the V segment lost 4 bases, leaving 7 bases of the junction unmatched. Germline lookup yields CDR1 SGHRS and CDR2 YFSETQ. This CDR3 region has 17 residues.

This clone occurred once. The V call is TRBV25-1, the J call TRBJ2-7; D unclear. The CDR3 spans 13 residues. CDR1 and CDR2 (germline): MGHDK, SYGVNS. V lost 5 bases and J lost 0, with 8 bases in between. CDR3 sequence: CASSWTDSYEQYF. CDR3 coding DNA: TGTGCCAGCAGTTGGACGGACTCCTACGAGCAGTACTTC.

In this sample, this clone turned up once. The rearrangement links TRBV5-1 to TRBJ1-2; possible D gene TRBD1, 5 bases. V was shortened by 4 bases and J by 6 bases, with 16 bases between the two germline ends. The CDR3 totals 14 residues. In germline, CDR1 is SGHRS, CDR2 YFSETQ. Written as DNA, the CDR3 is TGCGCCAGCAGCCTGGGCGTGCAGGGTCATGGCTACACCTTC. Amino acid sequence: CASSLGVQGHGYTF.

Only a few counts were recorded for this clone. The chain joins TRBV2 to TRBJ2-2; D unclear. Trimming cost V 3 bases and J 1 base, with 6 bases left between them. From germline, CDR1 is SNHLY and CDR2 FYNNEI. The CDR3 consists of 14 residues. CDR3 amino acids: CASSEYRNTGELFF. As DNA, the CDR3 is TGTGCCAGCAGTGAGTACCGGAACACCGGGGAGCTGTTTTTT.

This clone has a single count. The rearrangement uses TRBV6-5 and TRBJ1-6; tentatively, D is TRBD1 (5 bases). Between the trimmed V and J ends, which lost 5 bases and 9 bases, there was a span of 14 bases. This CDR3 comprises 14 residues. Germline CDR1 reads MNHEY; CDR2 reads SVGAGI. The CDR3 loop reads CASSNRNGGSPLHF. The DNA of the CDR3 is TGTGCCAGCAGTAACAGGAATGGTGGTTCACCCCTCCACTTT.

The CDR3 nucleotides are TGTGCCAGCAGTTACTCAGCCGGGAACACCGGGGAGCTGTTTTTT. Protein: CASSYSAGNTGELFF. V gene TRBV6-5 combines with J gene TRBJ2-2, with D unclear. The ends were cut back, 0 bases at V and 1 base at J, with 6 bases in the middle. Germline loops: CDR1 MNHEY, CDR2 SVGAGI. The CDR3 contains 15 residues.

V gene TRBV30 combines with J gene TRBJ1-5; no definite D call. V lost 1 base and J lost 3, with 10 bases in between. Germline assignment: CDR1 GTSNPN and CDR2 SVGIG (reference sequence). The CDR3 runs to 14 residues. Here the CDR3 reads CAWSAAVVNQPQHF. The DNA of the CDR3 is TGTGCCTGGAGTGCGGCCGTAGTCAATCAGCCCCAGCATTTT. Looking up the rest from reference TRBV30 and TRBJ1-5 gives the full variable domain: SQTIHQWPATLVQPVGSPLSLECTVEGTSNPNLYWYRQAAGRGLQLLFYSVGIGQISSEVPQNLSASRPQDRQFILSSKKLLLSDSGFYLCAWSAAVVNQPQHFGDGTRLSIL.

This chain joins TRBV7-9 and TRBJ1-1; 7 bases are shared with TRBD1. The CDR3 spans 16 residues. Losses at the gene ends were 8 bases for V and 7 bases for J; bases not matched to a gene: 19. Germline loops: CDR1 SEHNR, CDR2 FQNEAQ (reference sequence). CDR3 protein: CASGVTGTDLNYEAFF. The CDR3 DNA reads as TGTGCCAGCGGAGTGACCGGGACAGATCTTAACTATGAAGCTTTCTTT.

The chain links TRBV4-2 to TRBJ2-7; 8 nucleotides agree with TRBD2. Germline V gene data show CDR1 as LGHNA and CDR2 as YNFKEQ. This CDR3 is 16 amino acids long. V lost 0 bases to trimming and J lost 2 bases; unmatched junction nucleotides: 6. The CDR3 coding sequence is TGTGCCAGCAGCCAAGATACGGGGGGGCGGGCCTACGAGCAGTACTTC. It is translated as CASSQDTGGRAYEQYF.

The chain uses TRBV29-1 and TRBJ1-1; D is perhaps TRBD1 (6 bases). Germline loops: CDR1 SQVTM, CDR2 ANQGSEA. The CDR3 extends over 15 amino acids. Trimming removed 1 base from V and 6 bases from J, with 18 bases in between. CDR3 loop: CSVEGDPGANAEAFF. The CDR3 DNA reads TGCAGCGTTGAAGGAGATCCGGGGGCTAATGCTGAAGCTTTCTTT.

This clone has more than one count but fewer than ten. J is TRBJ2-3 and V is TRBV27; D not certain. The CDR3 extends over 13 amino acids. The V and J ends lost 3 bases and 4 bases respectively, with 8 bases between them. The germline gives CDR1 MNHEY, CDR2 SMNVEV (reference sequence). The CDR3 reads CASSFQSPDTQYF. The CDR3, as DNA: TGTGCCAGCAGTTTCCAGTCCCCAGATACGCAGTATTTT.

The chain recombines TRBV21-1 with TRBJ1-2; the D call TRBD1 from the table was never checked on the DNA. TRBV21-1 is recorded as a pseudogene. This CDR3 contains 16 residues. The CDR3 region has the DNA TGTGCCAGCAGCCACGGAGACGGACAGGGATCCTATGGCTACACCTTC. Its translation: CASSHGDGQGSYGYTF.

This clone was found a few times. V and J are TRBV6-5 and TRBJ1-5; D is unclear. The CDR3 is 11 residues long. V shed 8 bases and J shed 4 bases, with 6 bases lying between them. Germline CDR1 reads MNHEY; CDR2 reads SVGAGI. CDR3 coding DNA: TGTGCCAGCGGCGATAATCAGCCCCAGCATTTT. It encodes CASGDNQPQHF.

The sample holds a few counts of this clone. The CDR3 sequence: CASSPPVGQGVYEQYF. The CDR3 DNA reads TGTGCCAGCAGCCCCCCCGTCGGACAGGGAGTGTACGAGCAGTACTTC. The chain has TRBV7-2 and TRBJ2-7, with 8 bases matching TRBD1. The CDR3 totals 16 residues. With 5 bases clipped from V and 4 bases from J, the junction kept 13 bases outside the gene matches. The V gene's germline CDR1 is SGHTA and CDR2 FQGNSA.

The V gene is TRBV7-9, the J gene TRBJ1-2; D is uncertain. V dropped 2 bases and J dropped 1 base, with 8 bases sitting between them. The CDR3 is 14 residues long. Germline CDR1 and CDR2: SEHNR and FQNEAQ (reference sequence). The CDR3 sequence is CASSLSSYNYGYTF. The CDR3, as DNA: TGTGCCAGCAGCTTATCTAGTTATAACTATGGCTACACCTTC.

The rearrangement links TRBV10-3 to TRBJ2-5, with 12 nucleotides matching TRBD2. J lost 5 bases, V lost 4 bases, and 5 bases had no gene match. The V gene's germline CDR1 is ENHRY and CDR2 SYGVKD. The CDR3 covers 15 residues. CDR3 loop: CAISVLAGGGETQYF. In DNA, the CDR3 is TGTGCCATCAGTGTACTAGCGGGGGGCGGCGAGACCCAGTACTTC.

For the CDR3, the DNA is TGTGCCAGCAGAGCCAGCGGGGGGACCCCCGGGGGGCAGTATTTT. Translated, it gives CASRASGGTPGGQYF. This chain uses TRBV2 with TRBJ2-3, with TRBD2 identical over 9 bases. The trim removed 6 bases at V and 11 bases at J, leaving 15 bases unmatched. The germline V gene has CDR1 SNHLY and CDR2 FYNNEI. The CDR3 is 15 amino acids. The full variable domain, its missing parts supplied by reference TRBV2 and TRBJ2-3, is EPEVTQTPSHQVTQMGQEVILRCVPISNHLYFYWYRQILGQKVEFLVSFYNNEISEKSEIFDDQFSVERPDGSNFTLKIRSTKLEDSAMYFCASRASGGTPGGQYFGPGTRLTVL.

In its sample, this clone was seen a few times. The chain joins TRBV29-1 to TRBJ1-1; D is unresolved. The CDR3 runs to 13 residues. Per germline, CDR1 SQVTM and CDR2 ANQGSEA. V shed 4 bases and J shed 0 bases, with 9 bases lying between them. The CDR3 DNA reads as TGCAGCGTTGTGTTGGGGATGAACACTGAAGCTTTCTTT. As protein: CSVVLGMNTEAFF.

This sequence joins TRBV19 and TRBJ1-2; no reliable D call. The germline V gene encodes CDR1 LNHDA and CDR2 SQIVND (reference sequence). The CDR3 covers 12 residues. V was trimmed by 4 bases and J by 5 bases, leaving 8 bases between them. The CDR3 protein is CASSTLGYGYTF. For the CDR3, the DNA is TGTGCCAGTAGTACGCTCGGATATGGCTACACCTTC.

The V gene is TRBV5-4, the J gene TRBJ1-2; a weak D match, TRBD1 (5 bases). The CDR3 runs 13 residues. The germline V and J ends were trimmed by 9 bases and 4 bases, with 16 bases remaining between them. CDR1 and CDR2 from the germline V gene are SGHNT and YYREEE (reference sequence). CDR3 region: CATSGTLFYGYTF. Written as DNA, the CDR3 is TGTGCCACTTCCGGGACTCTTTTCTATGGCTACACCTTC.

V and J are TRBV6-5 and TRBJ2-7, with 11 bases aligning to TRBD2. Per germline, CDR1 MNHEY and CDR2 SVGAGI. This CDR3 spans 15 amino acids. Trimming at V came to 2 bases and at J to 7 bases, leaving 7 bases not matched to a gene. The CDR3 is CASSYAMGLAVEQYF. CDR3 bases: TGTGCCAGCAGTTACGCGATGGGACTAGCGGTTGAGCAGTACTTC.

This chain links TRBV6-6 with TRBJ2-2, with TRBD2 identical over 10 bases. This CDR3 is 14 amino acids long. V lost 7 bases, J lost 4 bases, and 3 bases stayed unmatched. Germline V gives CDR1 MNHNY, CDR2 SVGAGI (reference sequence). CDR3: CASTSGGVTGELFF. Here the CDR3 DNA reads TGTGCCAGCACGAGCGGGGGGGTCACCGGGGAGCTGTTTTTT.

J is TRBJ2-7 and V is TRBV20-1; D is possibly TRBD1 (5 bases). Trimming took 5 bases from V and 6 from J, leaving 11 bases between them. The CDR3 length is 11 residues. Germline V lookup: CDR1 DFQATT, CDR2 SNEGSKA (reference sequence). The CDR3 region is CSASGMGEQYF. CDR3 nucleotide sequence: TGCAGTGCTTCAGGGATGGGCGAGCAGTACTTC.

This clone was observed a few times. This chain connects TRBV29-1 to TRBJ2-7; D is unresolved. There are 12 residues in the CDR3. Per germline, CDR1 SQVTM and CDR2 ANQGSEA. V lost 5 bases and J lost 6, with 14 bases in between. CDR3 sequence: CSVIGLESEQYF. The CDR3 nucleotides read TGCAGCGTTATAGGGTTGGAATCCGAGCAGTACTTC.